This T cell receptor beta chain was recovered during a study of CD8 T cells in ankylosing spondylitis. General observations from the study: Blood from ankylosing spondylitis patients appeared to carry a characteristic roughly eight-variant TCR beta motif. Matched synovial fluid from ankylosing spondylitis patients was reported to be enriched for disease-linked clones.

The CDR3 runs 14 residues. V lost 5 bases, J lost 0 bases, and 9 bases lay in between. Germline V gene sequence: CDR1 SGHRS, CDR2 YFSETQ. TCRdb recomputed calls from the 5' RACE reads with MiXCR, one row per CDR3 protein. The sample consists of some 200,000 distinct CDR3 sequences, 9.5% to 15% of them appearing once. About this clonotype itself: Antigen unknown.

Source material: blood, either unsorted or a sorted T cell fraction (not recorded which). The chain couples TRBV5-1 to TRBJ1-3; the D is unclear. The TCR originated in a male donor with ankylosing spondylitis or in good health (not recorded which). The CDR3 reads CASRGGLSGNTIYF. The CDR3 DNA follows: TGCGCCAGCAGGGGAGGGCTCTCTGGAAACACCATATATTTT.